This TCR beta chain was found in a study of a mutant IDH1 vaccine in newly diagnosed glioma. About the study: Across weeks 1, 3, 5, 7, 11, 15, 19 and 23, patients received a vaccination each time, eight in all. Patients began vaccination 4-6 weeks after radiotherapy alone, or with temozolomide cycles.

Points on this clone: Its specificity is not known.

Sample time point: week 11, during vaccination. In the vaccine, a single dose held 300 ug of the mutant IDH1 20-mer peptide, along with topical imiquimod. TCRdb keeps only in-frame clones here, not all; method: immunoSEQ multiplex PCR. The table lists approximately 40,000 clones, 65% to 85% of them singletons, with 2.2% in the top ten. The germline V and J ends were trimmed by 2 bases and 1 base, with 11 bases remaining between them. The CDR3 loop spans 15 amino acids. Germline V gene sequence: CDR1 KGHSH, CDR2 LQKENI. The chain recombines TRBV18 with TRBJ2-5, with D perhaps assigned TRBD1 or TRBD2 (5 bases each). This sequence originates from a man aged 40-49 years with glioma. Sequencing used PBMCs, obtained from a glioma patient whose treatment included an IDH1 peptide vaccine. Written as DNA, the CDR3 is TGTGCCAGCTCACCAACTAGACAGATCCAAGAGACCCAGTACTTC. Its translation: CASSPTRQIQETQYF.